This TCR beta chain appears in the sequencing data of a study of T cell clonotyping in hematopoietic cell transplantation. Recipient blood drawn about 28 days pretransplant and days 30, 100, 180 after. TCRdb keeps only in-frame clones here, not all; method: immunoSEQ multiplex PCR. The sample contains a few thousand clones, approximately 91% of which appear only once. This TCR was recovered from a female patient in her fifties or sixties who had an allogeneic stem cell transplant from an unrelated donor, so T cells may come from the graft donor. Some clones in this sample may be carry-over from other donors' samples. The material was peripheral blood mononuclear cells, obtained 100 days after allogeneic stem cell transplant.

In nucleotides, the CDR3 is TGTGCCAGCAGTTACTACGGGGACAGGGCTTCACCCCTCCACTTT. It yields the protein CASSYYGDRASPLHF. The chain employs TRBV6-6 and TRBJ1-6; 9 nucleotides align to TRBD1. Germline V gene data show CDR1 as MNHNY and CDR2 as SVGAGI (reference sequence). The CDR3 sequence is 15 residues long. The ends lost 1 base at V and 9 bases at J; junction bases unmatched: 4.